One and the same sample provided the 8 T cell receptor beta chains below, sequenced in a study of T cell responses to AZD1222 COVID-19 vaccine. Profiling relied on immunoSEQ multiplex PCR, and the TCRdb table lists in-frame clones only, not all of them. In the table there are roughly 100,000 clones, roughly 91% of which are singletons. The material sequenced was peripheral blood, taken on day 0 of AZD1222 vaccination. The receptors shown here come from an adult in good health.

The V and J genes are TRBV6-4 and TRBJ2-3, with D unclear. This CDR3 spans 13 amino acids. CDR1 and CDR2 (germline): MRHNA, SNTAGT. V was pared by 4 bases and J by 5 bases, with 10 bases between. CDR3 sequence reads: CASSGPNRDTQYF. CDR3 nucleotides: TGTGCCAGCAGTGGGCCGAACCGAGATACGCAGTATTTT.

About this clone: At the DNA level, this CDR3 is encoded by other sequences in the same sample as well. The chain employs TRBV7-3 and TRBJ2-1, with unresolved D. Trimming pared 0 bases from V and 5 bases from J, leaving 5 bases between. CDR1 is SGHTA and CDR2 is FQGTGA in the germline V gene. The CDR3 runs 13 residues. The CDR3 loop reads CASSLTGNNEQFF. The CDR3 DNA reads TGTGCCAGCAGCTTAACGGGGAACAATGAGCAGTTCTTC.

The V and J genes are TRBV27 and TRBJ1-5, with TRBD1 as a possible D gene (5 bases). V was cut by 2 bases and J by 5 bases, with 10 bases left in between. This CDR3 has 14 residues. Germline V gene lookup returns CDR1 MNHEY and CDR2 SMNVEV (reference sequence). CDR3 sequence reads: CASSLTRADQPQHF. In nucleotides, the CDR3 is TGTGCCAGCAGTTTAACCAGGGCGGATCAGCCCCAGCATTTT.

This chain links TRBV3-1 (or the pseudogene TRBV3-2) with TRBJ2-7; D assignment may be TRBD1 or TRBD2 (5 bases each). Deletions cut 3 bases from V and 6 bases from J, with 9 bases between. There are 12 residues in the CDR3. Per germline, CDR1 LGHDT and CDR2 YNNKEL (reference sequence). CDR3 sequence (DNA): TGTGCCAGCAGCCAGTGGGGGTCCGAGCAGTACTTC. Amino acids: CASSQWGSEQYF.

The chain carries TRBV5-6 and TRBJ1-3, with 8 positions matching TRBD1. Germline trimming cut 1 base from V and 8 bases from J; bases unmatched to any gene: 5. This CDR3 is built from 14 residues. CDR1 is SGHDT, CDR2 YYEEEE, per germline. Here the CDR3 DNA reads TGTGCCAGCAGCTTGCAGGGGGCGCGGGACACCATATATTTT. Translation gives CASSLQGARDTIYF. The full variable domain, rest sourced from reference TRBV5-6 and TRBJ1-3, is DAGVTQSPTHLIKTRGQQVTLRCSPKSGHDTVSWYQQALGQGPQFIFQYYEEEERQRGNFPDRFSGHQFPNYSSELNVNALLLGDSALYLCASSLQGARDTIYFGEGSWLTVV.

The CDR3 here is CATSRDPGVVLGYEQYF. The CDR3 bases are TGTGCCACCAGCAGAGATCCAGGGGTTGTATTGGGGTACGAGCAGTACTTC. This chain joins TRBV15 and TRBJ2-7; tentatively, D is TRBD1 (6 bases). The V and J ends lost 0 bases and 4 bases respectively, with 19 bases between them. Per germline, CDR1 LNHNV and CDR2 YYDKDF (reference sequence). The CDR3 has 17 residues.

The chain links TRBV7-3 to TRBJ2-1, with a tentative D call TRBD2 (6 bases). Germline loops: CDR1 SGHTA, CDR2 FQGTGA. The CDR3 covers 13 residues. Trimming left V 5 bases short and J 6 bases short, with 11 bases between. Written as DNA, the CDR3 is TGTGCCAGCAGCAAGGGACTCATCAATGAGCAGTTCTTC. It encodes CASSKGLINEQFF.

This chain links TRBV6-2 or TRBV6-3 with TRBJ2-5; maybe TRBD1 (5 bases). The V and J ends lost 2 bases and 2 bases respectively, with 12 bases between them. Germline V gene sequence: CDR1 MNHEY, CDR2 SVGEGT. The CDR3 length is 15 residues. CDR3 region: CASSYGRGLQETQYF. CDR3 bases: TGTGCCAGCAGTTACGGAAGGGGTCTACAAGAGACCCAGTACTTC.